The present T cell receptor beta chain was sequenced within a study of PD-1 blockade in classical Hodgkin lymphoma. General study findings and limits: By cycle point C4D1, TCR diversity had risen significantly in CD4+ cells (but not CD8+ cells). Exclusion applied to patients who initiated nivolumab less than 1 year following ASCT. At baseline, newly diagnosed patients reportedly showed less TCR diversity than healthy donors.

Measured with immunoSEQ multiplex PCR; TCRdb has only the in-frame clones, and not every one. The sample lists some 90,000 clones; around 90% were seen once. A remark on this clone: Its antigen is not known.

Each patient relapsed following autologous stem cell transplantation, and prior brentuximab vedotin exposure differed. The germline V and J ends were trimmed by 10 bases and 0 bases, with 10 bases remaining between them. Germline values: CDR1 SNHLY, CDR2 FYNNEI. The length of the CDR3 is 13 residues. The sequence was collected from a human donor with classical Hodgkin lymphoma. The chain employs TRBV2 and TRBJ1-3; tentative D call: TRBD1 (5 bases). Specimen: peripheral blood mononuclear cells (PBMCs), collected before the second cycle of nivolumab. The CDR3 here is CATGTGSGNTIYF. The CDR3 region has the DNA TGTGCCACCGGCACAGGCTCTGGAAACACCATATATTTT.